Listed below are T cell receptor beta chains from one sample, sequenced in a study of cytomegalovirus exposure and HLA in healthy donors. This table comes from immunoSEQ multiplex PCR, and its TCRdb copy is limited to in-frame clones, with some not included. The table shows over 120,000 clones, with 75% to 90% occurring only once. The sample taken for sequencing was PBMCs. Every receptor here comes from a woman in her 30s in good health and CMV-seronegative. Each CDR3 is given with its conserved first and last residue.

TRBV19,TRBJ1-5,CASSIGTTGMGGYRRQHF
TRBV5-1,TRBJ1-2,CASSEGHSLYGYTF
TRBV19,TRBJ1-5,CASSIARGNQPQHF
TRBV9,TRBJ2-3,CASSVATGTRDTQYF
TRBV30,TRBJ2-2,CAWTDSANTGELFF
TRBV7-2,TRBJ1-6,CASSLDRAHSPLHF
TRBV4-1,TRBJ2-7,CASSFRRDSSSYEQYF
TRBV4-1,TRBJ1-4,CASSLPGANEKLFF
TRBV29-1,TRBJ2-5,CSVVIGTGDETQYF
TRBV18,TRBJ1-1,CASSPGGKGTEAFF
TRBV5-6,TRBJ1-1,CASSLARGRTEAFF
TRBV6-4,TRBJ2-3,CASSDSVTDTQYF
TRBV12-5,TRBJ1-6,CASGSPQGENSPLHF
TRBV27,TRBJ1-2,CASSFRGGNYGYTF
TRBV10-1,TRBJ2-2,CASSEPATSGKGTGELFF
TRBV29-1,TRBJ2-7,CSAWDRGHSYEQYF
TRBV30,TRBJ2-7,CAWSFGTVYEQYF
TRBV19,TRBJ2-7,CASRLSGQGLGEQYF
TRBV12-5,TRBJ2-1,CASGFQAYNEQFF
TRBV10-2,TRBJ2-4,CASRYKTGPEGAKNIQYF
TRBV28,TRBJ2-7,CASAAGSYEQYF
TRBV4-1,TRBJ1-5,CASSRDSPQDQPQHF
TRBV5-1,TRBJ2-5,CASSLDRSGIQETQYF
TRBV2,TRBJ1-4,CASSDVGRANEKLFF
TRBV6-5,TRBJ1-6,CASSRGQGASPLHF
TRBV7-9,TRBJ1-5,CSSSLTGGDGNQPQHF
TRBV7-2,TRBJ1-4,CASSLWPVTNEKLFF
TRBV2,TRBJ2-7,CASSYLRPPYEQYF
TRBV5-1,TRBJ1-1,CASSAGQGTNTEAFF
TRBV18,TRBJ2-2,CASSPRDYLNTGELFF
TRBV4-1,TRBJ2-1,CASSQFTSGGYNEQFF
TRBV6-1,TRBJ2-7,CASTGQGDEQYF
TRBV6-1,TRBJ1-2,CASSPSERSGYTF
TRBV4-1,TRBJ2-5,CASSRTLGAQETQYF
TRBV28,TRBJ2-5,CASSITSGSETQYF
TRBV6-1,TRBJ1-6,CASSEARGGNSPLHF
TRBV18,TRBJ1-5,CASSPPRDSNQPQHF
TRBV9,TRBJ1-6,CASSSQGYNSPLHF
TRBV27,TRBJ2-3,CASTLGRGDTQYF
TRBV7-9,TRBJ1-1,CSSSFMNTEAFF
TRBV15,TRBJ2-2,CATSNTPGNTGELFF
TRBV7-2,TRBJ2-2,CASSRIRGRDTGELFF
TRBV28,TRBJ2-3,CASSLAGGPSDTQYF
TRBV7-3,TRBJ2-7,CASSFYGGGSYEQYF
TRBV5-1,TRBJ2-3,CASSLSGGGGTDTQYF
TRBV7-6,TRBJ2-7,CASSLDVGLSYEQYF
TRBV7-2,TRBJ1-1,CASSSTVTDEAFF
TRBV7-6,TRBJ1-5,CASSRGQGVWQPQHF
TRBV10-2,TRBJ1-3,CASKAAAGSSGNTIYF